Listed below are T cell receptor beta chains from one sample, sequenced in a study of blood T cell repertoires in COVID-19. Measured with immunoSEQ multiplex PCR; TCRdb has only the in-frame clones, and not every one. Of approximately 80,000 clones listed, approximately 82% were seen once; the top ten hold about 2%. Source material: peripheral blood. The receptors here all came from a woman in her 70s with acute or convalescent COVID-19. Both conserved end residues are part of each CDR3. The D gene is left open where the match is weak. Clone size is stated in some rows and not others, as once, few, many or a class when expanded.

d_gene	v_gene	j_gene	abundance	CDR3nt	CDR3aa
.	TRBV30	TRBJ1-1	.	TGTGCCTACACCTTAAACACTGAAGCTTTCTTT	CAYTLNTEAFF
TRBD1	TRBV4-1	TRBJ1-4	.	TGCGCCAGCAGCCAACACAGGGGGCGTATTAATGAAAAACTGTTTTTT	CASSQHRGRINEKLFF
TRBD2	TRBV9	TRBJ2-1	.	TGTGCCAGCAGCGTAGGTCTTTGGGGACTAGCGGGGAATGAGCAGTTCTTC	CASSVGLWGLAGNEQFF
.	TRBV5-1	TRBJ2-7	.	TGCGCCAGCAGCCTGAGCTCCTACGAGCAGTACTTC	CASSLSSYEQYF
.	TRBV18	TRBJ2-3	.	TGTGCCAGCTCACCTACCCCCCGGAGGGACGATACGCAGTATTTT	CASSPTPRRDDTQYF
.	TRBV7-3	TRBJ1-2	.	TGTGCCAGCAGCGCCGACAGCGGGTATGGCTACACCTTC	CASSADSGYGYTF
TRBD1	TRBV3-1/TRBV3-2	TRBJ1-1	.	TGTGCCAGCAGCCAAGTAGGGGGCGATACTGAAGCTTTCTTT	CASSQVGGDTEAFF
TRBD2	TRBV2	TRBJ2-5	.	TGTGCCAGCAGTCCGGGACTAGAAGAGACCCAGTACTTC	CASSPGLEETQYF
TRBD1	TRBV18	TRBJ1-2	.	TGTGCCAGCTCACCGGGGACAGACTATGGCTACACCTTC	CASSPGTDYGYTF
.	TRBV11-3	TRBJ1-1	once	TGTGCCAGCAGCCTCGGACTGGGTCGGGCTTTCTTT	CASSLGLGRAFF
TRBD1	TRBV4-2	TRBJ2-1	.	TGTGCCAGCAGCCGGAATCAGGACAGGGAATCCTACAATGAGCAGTTCTTC	CASSRNQDRESYNEQFF
.	TRBV2	TRBJ1-4	.	TGTGCCAGCAGATCACAGGTTGCAACTAATGAAAAACTGTTTTTT	CASRSQVATNEKLFF
.	TRBV5-6	TRBJ2-7	few	TGTGCCAGCAGCTTGACAGCAAACTCCTACGAGCAGTACTTC	CASSLTANSYEQYF
TRBD1	TRBV2	TRBJ1-5	once	TGTGCCAGCAGGAGGGACAGTAATCAGCCCCAGCATTTT	CASRRDSNQPQHF
.	TRBV18	TRBJ2-3	.	TGTGCCAGCTCACCATCAAACGGGGTTAGCACAGATACGCAGTATTTT	CASSPSNGVSTDTQYF
TRBD1	TRBV27	TRBJ1-2	.	TGTGCCAGCAGTTTTTCAGGCTCGAGACAGGGCGGGTATGGCTACACCTTC	CASSFSGSRQGGYGYTF
.	TRBV2	TRBJ2-3	.	TGTGCCAGCAGTGACCCGGGAGCCAGCACAGATACGCAGTATTTT	CASSDPGASTDTQYF
TRBD1	TRBV28	TRBJ2-2	.	TGTGCCAGCAGTAACGCCGGGACAGGGAGGGGTACCGGGGAGCTGTTTTTT	CASSNAGTGRGTGELFF
.	TRBV30	TRBJ1-1	.	TGTGCCGGGGAAGAACGGGACACTGAAGCTTTCTTT	CAGEERDTEAFF
TRBD2	TRBV4-1	TRBJ2-1	.	TGCGCCAGCAGCCAAGACCCCGCCGGGACTAGCTTTCAGTTCTTC	CASSQDPAGTSFQFF
.	TRBV5-1	TRBJ1-4	.	TGCGCCAGCAGCTTGGGAGGGCAGGGAGGAGAAAAACTGTTTTTT	CASSLGGQGGEKLFF
.	TRBV9	TRBJ1-1	.	TGTGCCAGCAGCGGACATTCGAACACTGAAGCTTTCTTT	CASSGHSNTEAFF
.	TRBV10-2	TRBJ1-2	once	TGCGCCAGCAGTCCACCGGGGAGTAATGGCTACACCTTC	CASSPPGSNGYTF
.	TRBV10-3	TRBJ1-1	.	TGTGCCATCAGTGAGTCGACTGGCCCAATGGCCACTGAAGCTTTCTTT	CAISESTGPMATEAFF
TRBD1	TRBV6-5	TRBJ1-1	.	TGTGCCAGCAGGAAGAACAGGGGATTCGTTGCTGAAGCTTTCTTT	CASRKNRGFVAEAFF
TRBD1	TRBV30	TRBJ1-4	.	TGTGCCTGGAGTGGACCTGGGACAGGGGTTTTAGAAAAACTGTTTTTT	CAWSGPGTGVLEKLFF
TRBD2	TRBV28	TRBJ2-3	once	TGTGCCAGCAGTTCCGGGACTAGCGGGGGGACGGATACGCAGTATTTT	CASSSGTSGGTDTQYF
.	TRBV19	TRBJ2-5	.	TGTGCCAGTAGTGACAGACAAGAGACCCAGTACTTC	CASSDRQETQYF
TRBD1	TRBV7-9	TRBJ1-3	.	TGTGCCAGCAGCTTACAGGGGGCAATTGGAAACACCATATATTTT	CASSLQGAIGNTIYF
.	TRBV5-1	TRBJ1-2	.	TGCGCCAGCAGCTTGCCGGGAGCCTATGGCTACACCTTC	CASSLPGAYGYTF
.	TRBV28	TRBJ1-4	.	TGTGCCAGCAGAGGGACATATAACGAAAAACTGTTTTTT	CASRGTYNEKLFF
.	TRBV5-5	TRBJ1-5	.	TGTGCCAGCAGCTTGGAGGGAGGAACAAGCAATCAGCCCCAGCATTTT	CASSLEGGTSNQPQHF
.	TRBV28	TRBJ1-6	.	TGTGCCAGCCGCCTCGGAGGGGCAGCGGATTCACCCCTCCACTTT	CASRLGGAADSPLHF
.	TRBV28	TRBJ1-1	.	TGTGCCAGCAGCCGTACAAGGGGCACTGAAGCTTTCTTT	CASSRTRGTEAFF
.	TRBV28	TRBJ2-5	.	TGTGCCAGCAGATCTCCCGGGAACCAAGAGACCCAGTACTTC	CASRSPGNQETQYF
.	TRBV11-2	TRBJ1-4	.	TGTGCCAGCTTTTCTGGGGCTTCTAATGAAAAACTGTTTTTT	CASFSGASNEKLFF
.	TRBV5-1	TRBJ2-7	.	TGCGCCAGCAGCCGGGTAGGATCCAGCTCCTACGAGCAGTACTTC	CASSRVGSSSYEQYF
.	TRBV6-5	TRBJ2-3	.	TGTGCCAGTTTCCTTGACAGGAGCACAGATACGCAGTATTTT	CASFLDRSTDTQYF
.	TRBV2	TRBJ1-2	.	TGTGCCAGCAGTGAAAAGGCGGCAGGGATGAACTATGGCTACACCTTC	CASSEKAAGMNYGYTF
TRBD1	TRBV28	TRBJ1-1	medium-sized	TGTGCCAGCAGTGGACAGGGGGCGTCGGACACTGAAGCTTTCTTT	CASSGQGASDTEAFF
TRBD1	TRBV5-1	TRBJ2-7	few	TGCGCCAGCAGCTTGGGGACAGGGGGAGAGGGAGAGCAGTACTTC	CASSLGTGGEGEQYF
.	TRBV7-2	TRBJ2-5	.	TGTGCCAGCAGCTCCCTGGGTAGCCGAGAGACCCAGTACTTC	CASSSLGSRETQYF
TRBD1	TRBV2	TRBJ2-7	.	TGTGCCAGCAGTGCAGGGACAGCCTCCCTCGAGCAGTACTTC	CASSAGTASLEQYF
TRBD1	TRBV5-1	TRBJ2-7	.	TGCGCCAGCGGCACCCGTTTGGGGACAGGGATCTACGAGCAGTACTTC	CASGTRLGTGIYEQYF
TRBD1	TRBV7-9	TRBJ2-1	.	TGTGCCAGCAGCTTCAGACAGGGGGACGAGGATGAGCAGTTCTTC	CASSFRQGDEDEQFF
TRBD1	TRBV7-6	TRBJ2-7	.	TGTGCCAGCAGTACCGGGACAGGGTCTTTCAACGAGCAGTACTTC	CASSTGTGSFNEQYF
.	TRBV11-2	TRBJ1-2	.	TGTGCCAGCAGCTCGCCGGGGGGAGGCTACACCTTC	CASSSPGGGYTF
.	TRBV10-3	TRBJ1-1	.	TGTGCCATCAGTGAGTCAAGGTACAGGGAAGCTTTCTTT	CAISESRYREAFF
.	TRBV30	TRBJ1-2	.	TGTGCCTCGTCAGGGGTACCCTATGGCTACACCTTC	CASSGVPYGYTF
.	TRBV9	TRBJ1-6	.	TGTGCCAGCAGCGTAGGGACATTAAATTCACCCCTCCACTTT	CASSVGTLNSPLHF
TRBD1	TRBV19	TRBJ1-1	.	TGTGCCAGTAGTCAACAGGGGGGTGACACTGAAGCTTTCTTT	CASSQQGGDTEAFF
.	TRBV7-9	TRBJ2-1	.	TGTGCCAGCAGCCACTTGCGCCCGGACATTATCAATGAGCAGTTCTTC	CASSHLRPDIINEQFF
TRBD1	TRBV27	TRBJ2-3	.	TGTGCCAGCAGTTCCCCACAGGGGGCCGCAGATACGCAGTATTTT	CASSSPQGAADTQYF